The T cell receptor (beta chain) described here comes from a study of blood T cell repertoires in COVID-19. The germline V gene has CDR1 LNHNV and CDR2 YYDKDF (reference sequence). This CDR3 has 20 residues. The V and J ends lost 2 bases and 2 bases respectively, with 27 bases between them. TCRdb keeps only in-frame clones here, not all; method: immunoSEQ multiplex PCR. The sample includes approximately 140,000 clones, 75% to 90% seen only once; the top ten take roughly 12%. The clonotype comes from a man aged 18 to 35 with COVID-19, enrolled during active disease. Sequenced sample: peripheral blood. The chain combines TRBV15 with TRBJ2-5; D is perhaps TRBD2 (5 bases). The CDR3 bases are TGTGCCACCAGCAGATTTACCCCCTTGGGGTTCGAGGGCCTTCAAGAGACCCAGTACTTC. Amino acid sequence: CATSRFTPLGFEGLQETQYF.